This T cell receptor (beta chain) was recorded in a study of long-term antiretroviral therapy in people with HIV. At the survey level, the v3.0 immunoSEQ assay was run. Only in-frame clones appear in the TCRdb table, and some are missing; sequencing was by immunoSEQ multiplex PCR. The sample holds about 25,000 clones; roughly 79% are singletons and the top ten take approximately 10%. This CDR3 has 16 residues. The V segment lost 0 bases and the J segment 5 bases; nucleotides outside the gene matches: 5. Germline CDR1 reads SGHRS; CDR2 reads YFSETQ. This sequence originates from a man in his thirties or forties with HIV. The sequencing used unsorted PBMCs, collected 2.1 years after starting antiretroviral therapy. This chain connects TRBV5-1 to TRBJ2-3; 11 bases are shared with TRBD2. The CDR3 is CASSLVGTSGRDTQYF. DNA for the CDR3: TGCGCCAGCAGCTTGGTGGGAACTAGCGGGAGAGATACGCAGTATTTT. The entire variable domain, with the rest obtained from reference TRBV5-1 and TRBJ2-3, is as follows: KAGVTQTPRYLIKTRGQQVTLSCSPISGHRSVSWYQQTPGQGLQFLFEYFSETQRNKGNFPGRFSGRQFSNSRSEMNVSTLELGDSALYLCASSLVGTSGRDTQYFGPGTRLTVL.